The 22 T cell receptor beta chains listed next were all sequenced from one sample in a study of blood T cell repertoires in COVID-19. TCRdb's copy holds only in-frame clones and misses some; the assay was immunoSEQ multiplex PCR. Of hundreds of thousands of clones listed, 75% to 90% are singletons. The specimen sequenced was peripheral blood. The receptors stem from a woman under 30 with acute or convalescent COVID-19.

This chain connects TRBV25-1 to TRBJ1-1; 7 nucleotides agree with TRBD1. The germline CDR1 and CDR2 sequences are MGHDK and SYGVNS. The V gene end was trimmed by 2 bases and the J gene end by 5 bases; junction bases not matched to a gene: 8. The length of the CDR3 is 15 residues. CDR3: CASSEVDREGTEAFF. The CDR3 nucleotides are TGTGCCAGCAGTGAAGTAGACAGGGAAGGTACTGAAGCTTTCTTT.

This sequence joins TRBV5-1 and TRBJ2-1; a weak D match, TRBD2 (6 bases). Trimming cost V 3 bases and J 8 bases, with 27 bases left between them. The CDR3 spans 18 residues. Germline CDR1 reads SGHRS; CDR2 reads YFSETQ. CDR3 region: CASSSLGLWRGGLDEQFF. The CDR3 DNA follows: TGCGCCAGCAGCTCACTGGGGCTTTGGCGGGGAGGTCTCGATGAGCAGTTCTTC. Combining the CDR3 with reference TRBV5-1 and TRBJ2-1 gives the whole variable domain KAGVTQTPRYLIKTRGQQVTLSCSPISGHRSVSWYQQTPGQGLQFLFEYFSETQRNKGNFPGRFSGRQFSNSRSEMNVSTLELGDSALYLCASSSLGLWRGGLDEQFFGPGTRLTVL.

This clone was recorded many times. The CDR3 bases are TGTGCCAGCAGCCTGGACACCGGTAGTTACGAGCAGTACTTC. It specifies CASSLDTGSYEQYF. The chain couples TRBV7-7 to TRBJ2-7, with D perhaps TRBD1 (5 bases). CDR1 and CDR2 from the germline V gene are SSHAT and FNYEAQ (reference sequence). The CDR3 spans 14 residues. Trimming cost V 5 bases and J 4 bases, with 15 bases left between them.

The rearrangement links TRBV6-2 or TRBV6-3 to TRBJ2-1; D not certain. Trimming took off 4 bases at V and 2 bases at J, with 12 bases between the two ends. Germline V gene sequence: CDR1 MNHEY, CDR2 SVGEGT. The CDR3 has 15 residues. The CDR3 bases are TGTGCCAGCAGTTCCTCGCTAGAGGCCTACAATGAGCAGTTCTTC. Translation gives CASSSSLEAYNEQFF.

The rearrangement joins TRBV18 to TRBJ2-7, with no clear D. V lost 2 bases, J lost 0 bases, and 11 bases lay in between. The CDR3 loop spans 15 amino acids. The germline V gene encodes CDR1 KGHSH and CDR2 LQKENI. The CDR3 spells CASSPGSGPSYEQYF. The CDR3, as DNA: TGTGCCAGCTCACCAGGGTCAGGTCCCTCCTACGAGCAGTACTTC.

The chain employs TRBV25-1 and TRBJ1-1; tentative D call: TRBD1 (6 bases). The CDR3 sequence is 14 residues long. V shed 2 bases and J shed 4 bases, with 11 bases lying between them. Germline loops: CDR1 MGHDK, CDR2 SYGVNS. DNA of the CDR3: TGTGCCAGCAGTGAAGAGGGAGGGGGCACTGAAGCTTTCTTT. This translates into CASSEEGGGTEAFF.

The rearrangement joins TRBV3-1 (or the pseudogene TRBV3-2) to TRBJ2-1; D not resolved. The V end lost 3 bases, the J end lost 2 bases, and 8 bases lay between the germline ends. The length of the CDR3 is 14 residues. Germline assignment: CDR1 LGHDT and CDR2 YNNKEL (reference sequence). The CDR3 nucleotides are TGTGCCAGCAGCCAGGATAGCCCCTACAATGAGCAGTTCTTC. Translating gives CASSQDSPYNEQFF.

V and J are TRBV7-9 and TRBJ2-2; 7 bases are a match to TRBD1. CDR1 and CDR2 (germline): SEHNR, FQNEAQ (reference sequence). Trimming cost V 5 bases and J 5 bases; bases outside gene matches: 11. The CDR3 spans 16 residues. The CDR3 nucleotides are TGTGCCAGCAGCCCATCGGCGACAGGGACGACCGGGGAGCTGTTTTTT. As protein: CASSPSATGTTGELFF.

V is TRBV15 and J is TRBJ2-1, with D perhaps TRBD1 (5 bases). Germline loops: CDR1 LNHNV, CDR2 YYDKDF (reference sequence). CDR3 size: 16 residues. The V gene lost 1 base and the J gene lost 0 bases, with 10 bases spanning the gap. The CDR3 DNA reads as TGTGCCACCAGCAGAGCTAGACAGAGCTCCTACAATGAGCAGTTCTTC. Translating it yields CATSRARQSSYNEQFF.

This clone appeared once. This chain joins TRBV7-9 and TRBJ2-7, with TRBD2 identical over 8 bases. V trimming: 4 bases; J trimming: 0 bases; junction bases outside the gene matches: 8. The CDR3 covers 16 residues. Germline loops: CDR1 SEHNR, CDR2 FQNEAQ (reference sequence). CDR3: CASSSARGGSSYEQYF. As DNA, the CDR3 is TGTGCCAGCAGCTCCGCCCGGGGGGGGAGCTCCTACGAGCAGTACTTC.

The genes are TRBV18 and TRBJ2-7, with 11 positions matching TRBD2. J was trimmed by 0 bases and V by 3 bases; bases with no gene match: 1. This CDR3 comprises 15 residues. Per germline, CDR1 KGHSH and CDR2 LQKENI. The CDR3 here is CASSPGLAASYEQYF. CDR3 coding DNA: TGTGCCAGCTCACCGGGACTAGCGGCCTCCTACGAGCAGTACTTC. The whole variable domain, remainder taken from reference TRBV18 and TRBJ2-7, is NAGVMQNPRHLVRRRGQEARLRCSPMKGHSHVYWYRQLPEEGLKFMVYLQKENIIDESGMPKERFSAEFPKEGPSILRIQQVVRGDSAAYFCASSPGLAASYEQYFGPGTRLTVT.

The V and J genes are TRBV20-1 and TRBJ2-5; D perhaps matches TRBD1 (6 bases). CDR1 DFQATT and CDR2 SNEGSKA come from the germline V gene (reference sequence). The V and J ends lost 3 bases and 5 bases respectively, with 16 bases between them. CDR3 length: 14 amino acids. CDR3 residues: CSASTRGIGETQYF. CDR3 coding DNA: TGCAGTGCTAGTACGAGGGGGATCGGGGAGACCCAGTACTTC.

This chain joins TRBV18 and TRBJ2-3; 8 positions match TRBD2. J gave up 3 bases and V 1 base, and 6 bases lay outside the gene matches. CDR3 length equals 16 residues. The V gene's germline CDR1 is KGHSH and CDR2 LQKENI. CDR3 residues: CASSPLSGGATDTQYF. Here the CDR3 DNA reads TGTGCCAGCTCACCACTATCGGGAGGGGCAACAGATACGCAGTATTTT.

This rearrangement joins TRBV7-8 to TRBJ1-1, with 7 positions matching TRBD1. The CDR3 contains 17 residues. Germline V CDR1 and CDR2: SGHVS, FQNEAQ. With 5 bases clipped from V and 0 bases from J, the junction kept 12 bases outside the gene matches. The CDR3 reads CASSLTTGKKVNTEAFF. The CDR3 DNA reads TGTGCCAGCAGCCTCACGACAGGGAAGAAGGTGAACACTGAAGCTTTCTTT. The full variable domain, rest sourced from reference TRBV7-8 and TRBJ1-1, is GAGVSQSPRYKVAKRGQDVALRCDPISGHVSLFWYQQALGQGPEFLTYFQNEAQLDKSGLPSDRFFAERPEGSVSTLKIQRTQQEDSAVYLCASSLTTGKKVNTEAFFGQGTRLTVV.

This chain uses TRBV11-2 with TRBJ2-1; TRBD1 might be the D (5 bases). Germline V gene sequence: CDR1 SGHAT, CDR2 FQNNGV. This CDR3 has 13 residues. The V gene lost 5 bases and the J gene lost 9 bases, with 14 bases spanning the gap. CDR3 nucleotides: TGTGCCAGCAGCCCAGGTAGTGGGGCTGAGCAGTTCTTC. Protein sequence: CASSPGSGAEQFF.

Note on this clone: Other DNA sequences in this specimen translate into the identical CDR3. The chain links TRBV7-3 to TRBJ1-2; 7 bases are a match to TRBD1. Germline loops: CDR1 SGHTA, CDR2 FQGTGA. Unmatched junction bases numbered 4, after V lost 5 bases and J lost 4 bases. CDR3 length: 13 amino acids. Here the CDR3 reads CASSPTGSYGYTF. The CDR3 DNA follows: TGTGCCAGCAGCCCGACAGGGAGCTATGGCTACACCTTC. Complete variable domain (other parts from reference TRBV7-3 and TRBJ1-2): GAGVSQTPSNKVTEKGKYVELRCDPISGHTALYWYRQSLGQGPEFLIYFQGTGAADDSGLPNDRFFAVRPEGSVSTLKIQRTERGDSAVYLCASSPTGSYGYTFGSGTRLTVV.

This sequence joins TRBV14 and TRBJ2-7; 8 nucleotides agree with TRBD2. There are 15 residues in the CDR3. The germline V gene encodes CDR1 SGHDN and CDR2 FVKESK. J was trimmed by 0 bases and V by 0 bases; bases with no gene match: 1. CDR3 nucleotide sequence: TGTGCCAGCAGCCAAGATCTAGCGGGCTCCTACGAGCAGTACTTC. Translating it yields CASSQDLAGSYEQYF.

This rearrangement joins TRBV6-5 to TRBJ2-1, with D unresolved. V was pared by 6 bases and J by 9 bases, with 15 bases between. CDR3 length: 13 amino acids. Germline-derived CDR1 and CDR2 are MNHEY and SVGAGI. CDR3 in DNA: TGTGCCAGCAGGGTGGGTCCTACGGGTGAGCAGTTCTTC. Its translation is CASRVGPTGEQFF.

This chain connects TRBV6-4 to TRBJ1-2; D not certain. Germline lookup yields CDR1 MRHNA and CDR2 SNTAGT. The CDR3 loop spans 14 amino acids. The ends were cut back, 5 bases at V and 4 bases at J, with 14 bases in the middle. The CDR3: CASSPGSGGYGYTF. The CDR3 DNA is TGTGCCAGCAGTCCAGGATCAGGTGGCTATGGCTACACCTTC.

In regard to this clone: Compared with germline, one end of the junction differs, possibly owing to a read error. The chain has TRBV4-1 and TRBJ1-1; 7 nucleotides line up with TRBD1. The CDR3 loop spans 15 amino acids. From germline, CDR1 is MGHRA and CDR2 YSYEKL. The CDR3: CASSQDGGTASLAVF. CDR3 in DNA: TGCGCCAGCAGCCAAGATGGGGGGACAGCCAGCTTAGCTGTCTTT.

This clone was observed a few times. The V call is TRBV5-1, the J call TRBJ1-6, with D possibly being TRBD1 (6 bases). Germline V lookup: CDR1 SGHRS, CDR2 YFSETQ. The CDR3 is made up of 15 amino acids. Trimming took off 3 bases at V and 10 bases at J, with 17 bases between the two ends. The CDR3 reads CASSYDGQPGSPLHF. In nucleotides, the CDR3 is TGCGCCAGCAGCTACGACGGACAGCCGGGATCACCCCTCCACTTT.

The chain is built from TRBV29-1 and TRBJ1-2; D uncertain. Trimming pared 0 bases from V and 5 bases from J, leaving 10 bases between. Per germline, CDR1 SQVTM and CDR2 ANQGSEA. The length of the CDR3 is 13 residues. This CDR3 reads CSVEEGRGYGYTF. CDR3 nucleotide sequence: TGCAGCGTTGAAGAGGGGAGAGGGTATGGCTACACCTTC.